This TCR beta chain was documented in a study of CD8+CD57+ T cells in acquired aplastic anemia. Study as a whole: DNA recovered from sorted CD4+ and CD8+ cells had a mean of approximately 3.2 ug. Findings and limits, study-wide: A set of approximately 30 CD8+ CDR3 sequences was shared between patients and controls, and these sequences appeared highly expressed in patients.

A note on this clonotype: What it binds is not known.

The CDR3 is 13 amino acids. CDR1 KGHDR and CDR2 SFDVKD come from the germline V gene. The V gene lost 8 bases and the J gene lost 4 bases, with 11 bases spanning the gap. TCR beta VDJ and CDR3 profiles were obtained from a genomic DNA template. TCRdb fed the reads into MiXCR, producing one record per CDR3 protein. This table holds a few hundred thousand distinct CDR3 sequences, around three fifths found once. Patients chosen for sequencing had shown CD8+CD57+ cell expansion by flow cytometry. The clonotype was recovered from a human donor with aplastic anemia. This chain joins TRBV24-1 and TRBJ2-1, with TRBD2 as a possible D gene (6 bases). The sample consisted of sorted CD4+, CD8+, or CD8+CD57+ T cells (not recorded which) from PBMCs. Here the CDR3 reads CATKEEGYNEQFF. CDR3 nucleotide sequence: TGTGCCACCAAAGAGGAGGGTTACAATGAGCAGTTCTTC.